The entry below gives a single T cell receptor (beta chain) sequence along with its context. This clonotype is considered medium-sized (0.01 to 0.1%). Its antigen is currently not known. Per-nucleotide qualities are absent, and no much larger clonotype sits a single base away. The sample's time point label is to be understood as: persistent/refractory GD, antithyroid drugs over 5 years with positive TRAb. RNA was extracted from PBMCs in TRIzol for both TCR sequencing and RNA sequencing. The diagnosis of Graves' disease was made according to American Thyroid Association guidelines. Patients for the study were recruited at an endocrinology department in Xi'an, China. From each patient, 7.5 to 10 milliliters of peripheral blood was collected into an EDTA anticoagulant tube. Ficoll Paque Plus density gradient separation was used to isolate PBMCs, and no further T cell sorting was performed. RNA quality was checked with an Agilent 2100 Bioanalyzer and agarose gel, and concentration with a NanoDrop 2000.

This entry belongs to a study of regulatory T cells in long-lasting Graves disease (TCRdb year 2021). Background for the entire study: Persistent Graves' disease was defined as persistently positive TSH receptor autoantibodies together with antithyroid drug treatment for over 5 years. Peripheral blood TCR sequencing and RNA sequencing compared persistent Graves' disease patients with newly diagnosed Graves' disease patients. The study was registered as a clinical trial and conducted in China. TCR sequencing covered approximately 13 persistent and about 20 newly diagnosed Graves' disease patients, around 35 samples in total. Persistent Graves' disease patients in the clinical cohort had taken antithyroid drugs for approximately 9.5 years on average. Beyond this particular receptor, the publication reports: Sequencing and analysis were restricted to the TCR beta chain. Patients with persistent disease shared more public clonotypes (approximately 2,500) than newly diagnosed patients did (around 980). Persistent disease showed preferential use of TRBV28, TRBJ1-2 and TRBJ2-5, whereas newly diagnosed disease favored TRBV20-1 and TRBJ2-1. The authors noted that the small sample size was a limitation that may lower accuracy. Lower TCR Shannon entropy and fewer highly expanded clones were observed in persistent Graves' disease patients than in newly diagnosed patients, which suggested clonal expansion. Peripheral blood alone was examined, since thyroid tissue, which constituted the primary lesion, could not be accessed.

The library was made by multiplex PCR. Instrument used: Illumina HiSeq 4000. iRepertoire HTBI primers and Arm-PCR amplification of CDR3 regions were used to construct TCR beta libraries. PCR products were gel purified before sequencing. The study's own analysis went as follows. A total of roughly 58 TRBV and some 15 TRBJ segments were identified across samples and were used for gene usage analysis of CDR3 amino acid clonotypes. Filtered high-quality paired reads were merged into contigs using COPE and FqMerger. BLAST was used to align contigs to the IMGT TRBV, TRBD and TRBJ reference genes, and CDR3 was defined following IMGT. Any clonotype with a frequency above 0.1% was counted as a highly expanded clone. Repertoire diversity was measured by Shannon entropy, and V-J evenness by the Gini coefficient. Clonotypes shared by more than one individual were considered public. TCRdb reprocessed the public reads (quality trimming at Q25 with fastp, clone calling with MiXCR) and kept in-frame beta chains. Records with the same CDR3 protein are collapsed into one entry carrying the most frequent genes and DNA. These V and J calls rely on TCRdb rather than the paper's analysis. This sample has under 500,000 distinct CDR3 sequences in its table, and under 25% of those were observed once. The ten top clones hold 7.8% of the sample.

Measured from the cysteine to the phenylalanine, the CDR3 is 14 residues long. Only the CDR3 portion is preserved as DNA: 42 bases, with reading frame beginning at the first base. Germline trimming amounts to 1 base on V and 6 bases on J, with 4 as the count of junction bases outside the gene matches. The germline V gene specifies MNHEY as CDR1 and SVGAGI as CDR2. The chain is assembled from TRBV6-5 and TRBJ1-2, and 8 bases in between align with TRBD1. The sequences come from peripheral blood mononuclear cells (PBMCs), collected when the disease was refractory, from a patient treated with antithyroid drugs. This clonotype was obtained from a female donor with Graves disease. The DNA is as follows: TGTGCCAGCAGTTACTTAACAGGGGGACATGGCTACACCTTC. Translated, this is CASSYLTGGHGYTF.